The 25 T cell receptor beta chains given below trace back to one sample, sequenced in a study of cytomegalovirus exposure and HLA in healthy donors. In the PCR, 60 Vbeta and 13 Jbeta primers were used. Using immunoSEQ multiplex PCR, the repertoire was profiled, and TCRdb retains in-frame clones only, with some absent. The top ten hold 1% of the sample, which has over 150,000 clones, around 84% seen once. The sequenced material came from PBMCs. Receptors originate from a boy younger than 10 in good health and CMV-seronegative.

The chain has TRBV28 and TRBJ2-3, with 10 bases lining up with TRBD1. The germline V gene has CDR1 MDHEN and CDR2 SYDVKM. The CDR3 is 18 amino acids. The junction had 13 bases not matched to a gene; V was cut back by 5 bases and J by 2 bases. In DNA, the CDR3 is TGTGCCAGCAGTCCAAATGTCGGGACAGGGGCATTCACAGATACGCAGTATTTT. Translation: CASSPNVGTGAFTDTQYF. The variable domain in full, with the rest retrieved from reference TRBV28 and TRBJ2-3, is DVKVTQSSRYLVKRTGEKVFLECVQDMDHENMFWYRQDPGLGLRLIYFSYDVKMKEKGDIPEGYSVSREKKERFSLILESASTNQTSMYLCASSPNVGTGAFTDTQYFGPGTRLTVL.

The J gene is TRBJ2-1, the V gene TRBV4-2; 11 nucleotides line up with TRBD2. The germline gives CDR1 LGHNA, CDR2 YNFKEQ. V lost 2 bases and J lost 10; bases outside the gene matches: 10. This CDR3 has 16 residues. The CDR3 here is CASSQRGTSGRVEQFF. For the CDR3, the DNA is TGTGCCAGCAGCCAAAGAGGTACTAGCGGGAGAGTGGAGCAGTTCTTC.

The count of this clone is one. This chain links TRBV14 with TRBJ2-1, with TRBD2 matching over 8 bases. The CDR3 is 16 residues long. The V segment lost 1 base and the J segment 12 bases; nucleotides outside the gene matches: 14. The germline V gene encodes CDR1 SGHDN and CDR2 FVKESK. The CDR3 bases are TGTGCCAGCAGCCAAGGAAGGGGACTAGGAGTATCAGGGCAGTTCTTC. It translates to CASSQGRGLGVSGQFF.

The V gene is TRBV28, the J gene TRBJ1-4; the match to TRBD1 covers 9 bases. Germline CDR1 MDHEN, CDR2 SYDVKM. Trimming took 4 bases from V and 8 from J; bases not matched to a gene: 17. This CDR3 is 18 amino acids long. CDR3 sequence reads: CASSSLWVEQGAREKLFF. CDR3 DNA: TGTGCCAGCAGTTCCTTATGGGTTGAACAGGGGGCCAGGGAAAAACTGTTTTTT.

This rearrangement joins TRBV30 to TRBJ1-2, with a possible D match to TRBD1 (6 bases). The CDR3 loop spans 16 amino acids. Germline V lookup: CDR1 GTSNPN, CDR2 SVGIG (reference sequence). The V end was cut by 1 base, the J end by 0 bases, with 15 bases between. The chain's CDR3 is CAWSGWGGFANYGYTF. CDR3 DNA: TGTGCCTGGAGTGGCTGGGGGGGCTTCGCTAACTATGGCTACACCTTC.

V and J are TRBV7-9 and TRBJ2-5; D remains unclear. CDR1 is SEHNR and CDR2 is FQNEAQ in the germline V gene (reference sequence). Trimming cost V 2 bases and J 5 bases, with 3 bases left between them. The CDR3 is 11 amino acids. The CDR3 here is CASSLLETQYF. The CDR3, as DNA: TGTGCCAGCAGCTTACTGGAGACCCAGTACTTC.

This chain joins TRBV4-1 and TRBJ1-1; D uncertain. V lost 3 bases, J lost 3 bases, and 8 bases lay in between. There are 13 residues in the CDR3. Per germline, CDR1 MGHRA and CDR2 YSYEKL. The CDR3 loop is CASSHPKHTEAFF. The DNA of the CDR3 is TGCGCCAGCAGCCACCCAAAGCACACTGAAGCTTTCTTT.

The V and J genes are TRBV14 and TRBJ1-2; D is undetermined. Trimming left V 0 bases short and J 8 bases short, with 19 bases between. The CDR3 is 16 residues long. Germline CDR1 reads SGHDN; CDR2 reads FVKESK. The CDR3 bases are TGTGCCAGCAGCCAAGACGGTCCGGAGGCTCTGGGAGGCTACACCTTC. Its translation: CASSQDGPEALGGYTF.

Here the CDR3 DNA reads TGCGCCAGCAGTGAGTCGTTGCGGGAGGGACACGAGCAGTACTTC. Encoded protein: CASSESLREGHEQYF. This chain uses TRBV10-1 with TRBJ2-7; 9 nucleotides align to TRBD2. The CDR3 is 15 residues long. Trimming at V came to 0 bases and at J to 5 bases, leaving 5 bases not matched to a gene. The germline CDR1 and CDR2 sequences are WNHNN and SYGVQD (reference sequence).

The V gene is TRBV15, the J gene TRBJ2-7, with 7 bases lining up with TRBD1. CDR1 and CDR2 (germline): LNHNV, YYDKDF (reference sequence). This CDR3 has 15 residues. V dropped 1 base and J dropped 1; count of bases not matched to a gene: 4. The CDR3 sequence: CATSRGTGLSYEQYF. CDR3 nucleotides: TGTGCCACCAGCAGAGGGACAGGCCTTTCCTACGAGCAGTACTTC.

This rearrangement joins TRBV11-2 to TRBJ2-1, with a weak D call TRBD1 (6 bases). CDR3 length: 16 amino acids. Germline CDR1 is SGHAT and CDR2 is FQNNGV. V was clipped by 2 bases and J by 1 base, with 12 bases between them. CDR3 in amino acids: CASSLRWGPSYNEQFF. The CDR3 nucleotides read TGTGCCAGCAGCTTAAGATGGGGGCCATCCTACAATGAGCAGTTCTTC.

The rearrangement links TRBV28 to TRBJ1-2, with 9 bases fitting TRBD1. CDR1 MDHEN and CDR2 SYDVKM come from the germline V gene. V trimming: 6 bases; J trimming: 4 bases; junction bases outside the gene matches: 15. This CDR3 region has 17 residues. CDR3 DNA sequence: TGTGCCAGCAGAAAACCGGGACAGGGTGGGCTCGGCTATGGCTACACCTTC. This gives the protein CASRKPGQGGLGYGYTF.

The J gene is TRBJ1-2, the V gene TRBV30, with D possibly matching TRBD1 (5 bases). With 3 bases removed from V and 5 bases from J, the gap between germline ends came to 13 bases. CDR1 and CDR2 (germline): GTSNPN, SVGIG (reference sequence). This CDR3 region has 13 residues. CDR3 residues: CAWSEDGTYGYTF. DNA for the CDR3: TGTGCCTGGAGCGAGGACGGGACTTATGGCTACACCTTC. Variable domain in full (rest from reference TRBV30 and TRBJ1-2): SQTIHQWPATLVQPVGSPLSLECTVEGTSNPNLYWYRQAAGRGLQLLFYSVGIGQISSEVPQNLSASRPQDRQFILSSKKLLLSDSGFYLCAWSEDGTYGYTFGSGTRLTVV.

The chain combines TRBV19 with TRBJ2-1; 8 bases are a match to TRBD1. Germline V gene data show CDR1 as LNHDA and CDR2 as SQIVND (reference sequence). The V segment lost 5 bases and the J segment 5 bases; nucleotides outside the gene matches: 8. This CDR3 region has 15 residues. In DNA form, the CDR3 reads TGTGCCAGTAGTCCTAGACAGGGGAGGAACAATGAGCAGTTCTTC. Protein: CASSPRQGRNNEQFF.

This chain uses TRBV7-3 with TRBJ2-7; 7 bases match TRBD2. This CDR3 has 13 residues. V trimming: 3 bases; J trimming: 6 bases; junction bases outside the gene matches: 5. Germline V CDR1 and CDR2: SGHTA, FQGTGA. The CDR3 is CASSLSGAVEQYF. For the CDR3, the DNA is TGTGCCAGCAGCTTGAGCGGGGCGGTCGAGCAGTACTTC.

This sequence joins TRBV19 and TRBJ1-1, with 9 bases identical to TRBD1. The V gene's germline CDR1 is LNHDA and CDR2 SQIVND (reference sequence). The CDR3 extends over 15 amino acids. V lost 7 bases, J lost 4 bases, and 10 bases stayed unmatched. The CDR3 region is CASTDRGGASTEAFF. The CDR3 DNA sequence: TGTGCCAGTACCGACAGGGGGGGGGCGAGCACTGAAGCTTTCTTT.

The genes are TRBV9 and TRBJ2-3; TRBD1 matches 9 bases. J was trimmed by 5 bases and V by 0 bases; bases with no gene match: 7. Germline V gene sequence: CDR1 SGDLS, CDR2 YYNGEE. The CDR3 is 16 amino acids. The CDR3: CASSVGDRVLGDTQYF. DNA for the CDR3: TGTGCCAGCAGCGTAGGGGACAGGGTTTTGGGAGATACGCAGTATTTT.

The J gene is TRBJ2-7, the V gene TRBV15; tentative D call: TRBD1 (6 bases). There are 15 residues in the CDR3. Germline values: CDR1 LNHNV, CDR2 YYDKDF (reference sequence). V lost 0 bases to trimming and J lost 4 bases, with 13 bases between them. CDR3 nucleotides: TGTGCCACCAGCAGAGATCCACAGGGCGGGTACGAGCAGTACTTC. Residues: CATSRDPQGGYEQYF.

The chain joins TRBV10-1 to TRBJ1-1; TRBD1 might be the D (5 bases). The CDR3 is 13 residues long. Germline V gene data show CDR1 as WNHNN and CDR2 as SYGVQD (reference sequence). Trimming cost V 8 bases and J 4 bases, with 14 bases left between them. The CDR3 here is CASPGRGSTEAFF. Here the CDR3 DNA reads TGCGCCAGCCCGGGGCGGGGGAGCACTGAAGCTTTCTTT.

This chain links TRBV6-1 with TRBJ1-3; 11 nucleotides line up with TRBD1. Germline lookup yields CDR1 MNHNS and CDR2 SASEGT. The J segment lost 5 bases and the V segment lost 3 bases, leaving 6 bases of the junction unmatched. The CDR3 length is 16 residues. CDR3 bases: TGTGCCAGCAGTGACGGGACAGGGGGACGCCGAAACACCATATATTTT. Amino acids: CASSDGTGGRRNTIYF.

The V call is TRBV5-1, the J call TRBJ2-1; 8 bases line up with TRBD2. J was trimmed by 1 base and V by 1 base; bases with no gene match: 22. CDR3 length: 22 residues. CDR1 and CDR2 from the germline V gene are SGHRS and YFSETQ. The CDR3: CASSLPRPREGATPPSYNEQFF. CDR3 DNA sequence: TGCGCCAGCAGCTTGCCCCGGCCCCGGGAGGGCGCGACCCCTCCTTCCTACAATGAGCAGTTCTTC.

The chain joins TRBV19 to TRBJ2-3, with a weak D call TRBD1 (6 bases). CDR1 is LNHDA, CDR2 SQIVND, per germline (reference sequence). The CDR3 covers 15 residues. With 2 bases removed from V and 1 base from J, the gap between germline ends came to 10 bases. CDR3 region: CASSISGAGTDTQYF. CDR3 bases: TGTGCCAGTAGTATATCAGGGGCCGGCACAGATACGCAGTATTTT.

The V call is TRBV6-5, the J call TRBJ1-4; D is perhaps TRBD1 (6 bases). Germline V gives CDR1 MNHEY, CDR2 SVGAGI. The CDR3 has 14 amino acids. V was trimmed by 7 bases and J by 5 bases, leaving 14 bases between them. The CDR3 DNA is TGTGCCAGCACCTATACAGGGTTCAATGAAAAACTGTTTTTT. It encodes CASTYTGFNEKLFF.

The chain has TRBV29-1 and TRBJ1-2; tentatively, D is TRBD1 (5 bases). The V end was cut by 7 bases, the J end by 0 bases, with 18 bases between. CDR1 SQVTM and CDR2 ANQGSEA come from the germline V gene. The CDR3 covers 15 residues. CDR3 in amino acids: CSGDLGLGPNYGYTF. The CDR3 nucleotides are TGCAGCGGAGATTTGGGGTTGGGGCCTAACTATGGCTACACCTTC.

V gene TRBV6-1 combines with J gene TRBJ1-2, with D hard to call. In germline, CDR1 is MNHNS, CDR2 SASEGT. There are 15 residues in the CDR3. Trimming took 7 bases from V and 1 from J, leaving 16 bases between them. The CDR3 DNA is TGTGCCAGCACTATAGCCGGCGAGGGTAACTATGGCTACACCTTC. It yields the protein CASTIAGEGNYGYTF.